This is a list of T cell receptor beta chains from one sample in a study of blood T cells in healthy people across ages. One entry per CDR3 protein results from TCRdb running MiXCR on the 5' RACE reads. The sample consists of around 1,700,000 distinct CDR3 sequences, roughly 27% of them appearing once. The sample comprised blood. The receptors stem from a woman younger than 45 in good health. CDR3s include the opening cysteine and the closing phenylalanine or tryptophan. The order of the fields is J gene, D gene, clone size, V gene, CDR3 protein, CDR3 DNA. D genes are given only for firm matches. Some rows have no size entry. The others give once, few or many, or a class for an expanded clone.

J: TRBJ2-2
D: .
size: .
V: TRBV11-3
CDR3: CASSLSGSNTGELFF
DNA: TGTGCCAGCAGCTTATCAGGGTCGAACACCGGGGAGCTGTTTTTT

J: TRBJ2-1
D: .
size: few
V: TRBV6-5
CDR3: CATGQSSYNEQFF
DNA: TGTGCCACAGGACAGAGCTCCTACAATGAGCAGTTCTTC

J: TRBJ1-2
D: TRBD1
size: few
V: TRBV7-9
CDR3: CASSPWEGAVGYTF
DNA: TGTGCCAGCAGCCCATGGGAGGGGGCTGTTGGCTACACCTTC

J: TRBJ1-2
D: .
size: .
V: TRBV5-1
CDR3: CASSGGPTIYGYTF
DNA: TGCGCCAGCAGCGGAGGGCCCACGATCTATGGCTACACCTTC

J: TRBJ2-3
D: TRBD1
size: .
V: TRBV20-1
CDR3: CSAIDRGRPDTQYF
DNA: TGCAGTGCCATCGACAGGGGTAGGCCAGATACGCAGTATTTT

J: TRBJ2-1
D: TRBD2
size: .
V: TRBV29-1
CDR3: CSAPPPYGGLAGAYNEQFF
DNA: TGCAGCGCCCCACCACCGTACGGAGGCCTAGCGGGAGCCTACAATGAGCAGTTCTTC

J: TRBJ2-3
D: .
size: .
V: TRBV20-1
CDR3: CSASVGSTDTQYF
DNA: TGCAGTGCTAGTGTTGGGAGCACAGATACGCAGTATTTT

J: TRBJ2-3
D: .
size: .
V: TRBV6-5
CDR3: CASSYGLDETSTDTQYF
DNA: TGTGCCAGCAGTTACGGTCTAGACGAAACTAGCACAGATACGCAGTATTTT

J: TRBJ2-1
D: .
size: .
V: TRBV27
CDR3: CASSLSRETQFF
DNA: TGTGCCAGCAGTTTATCGAGAGAGACCCAGTTCTTC

J: TRBJ2-3
D: .
size: .
V: TRBV12-3/TRBV12-4
CDR3: CACSLGLSTDTQYF
DNA: TGTGCCTGCAGTTTAGGACTCAGCACAGATACGCAGTATTTT

J: TRBJ2-3
D: .
size: few
V: TRBV6-6
CDR3: CASSYSNIAADTQYF
DNA: TGTGCCAGCAGTTACTCGAATATTGCGGCAGATACGCAGTATTTT

J: TRBJ2-3
D: .
size: .
V: TRBV20-1
CDR3: CSAVLTATDTQYF
DNA: TGCAGTGCCGTCCTGACAGCTACAGATACGCAGTATTTT

J: TRBJ2-1
D: TRBD2
size: many
V: TRBV4-1
CDR3: CASSQGSGLANNEQFF
DNA: TGCGCCAGCAGCCAAGGGTCGGGACTAGCGAACAATGAGCAGTTCTTC

J: TRBJ1-2
D: .
size: few
V: TRBV20-1
CDR3: CSDRDLRDLYGYTF
DNA: TGCAGTGATAGAGATCTCAGGGACCTCTATGGCTACACCTTC

J: TRBJ1-1
D: .
size: .
V: TRBV6-5
CDR3: CASSYDGSREAFF
DNA: TGTGCCAGCAGTTACGACGGATCCAGAGAAGCTTTCTTT

J: TRBJ2-7
D: TRBD2
size: many
V: TRBV20-1
CDR3: CSAHGTSGYYEQYF
DNA: TGCAGTGCTCACGGGACTAGCGGTTACTACGAGCAGTACTTC

J: TRBJ1-1
D: .
size: .
V: TRBV7-3
CDR3: CASSSTACTEAFF
DNA: TGTGCCAGCAGCTCGACTGCATGCACTGAAGCTTTCTTT

J: TRBJ1-1
D: .
size: .
V: TRBV27
CDR3: CASSVVGDRIGAEAFF
DNA: TGTGCCAGCAGTGTTGTCGGGGATCGGATTGGGGCTGAAGCTTTCTTT

J: TRBJ1-1
D: .
size: .
V: TRBV7-2
CDR3: CASSLVQGLSTEAFF
DNA: TGTGCCAGCAGCTTAGTTCAGGGTTTAAGTACTGAAGCTTTCTTT

J: TRBJ2-5
D: TRBD2
size: .
V: TRBV10-2
CDR3: CATGGGQETQYF
DNA: TGCGCCACTGGGGGGGGGCAAGAGACCCAGTACTTC

J: TRBJ2-7
D: .
size: few
V: TRBV2
CDR3: CASSAGYSYEQYF
DNA: TGTGCCAGCAGCGCCGGGTACTCCTACGAGCAGTACTTC

J: TRBJ1-5
D: .
size: .
V: TRBV25-1
CDR3: CASRGAGPQHF
DNA: TGTGCCAGCAGGGGGGCAGGACCCCAGCATTTT

J: TRBJ2-5
D: .
size: many
V: TRBV10-3
CDR3: CAISEGPGTQGTLQETQYF
DNA: TGTGCCATCAGTGAGGGACCCGGGACCCAGGGGACCTTACAAGAGACCCAGTACTTC

J: TRBJ2-7
D: .
size: many
V: TRBV7-9
CDR3: CASSLGSQTYEQYF
DNA: TGTGCCAGCAGCTTAGGTTCCCAGACCTACGAGCAGTACTTC

J: TRBJ1-6
D: .
size: .
V: TRBV28
CDR3: CASRGAATDSPLHF
DNA: TGTGCCAGCAGGGGGGCCGCAACGGACTCACCCCTCCACTTT

J: TRBJ1-2
D: TRBD1
size: many
V: TRBV7-2
CDR3: CASNPPQGGARGYTF
DNA: TGTGCCAGCAACCCCCCGCAGGGGGGGGCACGAGGCTACACCTTC

J: TRBJ1-4
D: .
size: few
V: TRBV7-8
CDR3: CASSLDGGLEKLFF
DNA: TGTGCCAGCAGCCTAGATGGAGGGCTGGAAAAACTGTTTTTT

J: TRBJ2-1
D: .
size: .
V: TRBV13
CDR3: CASSPRYGEQFF
DNA: TGTGCCAGCAGCCCCCGTTACGGTGAGCAGTTCTTC